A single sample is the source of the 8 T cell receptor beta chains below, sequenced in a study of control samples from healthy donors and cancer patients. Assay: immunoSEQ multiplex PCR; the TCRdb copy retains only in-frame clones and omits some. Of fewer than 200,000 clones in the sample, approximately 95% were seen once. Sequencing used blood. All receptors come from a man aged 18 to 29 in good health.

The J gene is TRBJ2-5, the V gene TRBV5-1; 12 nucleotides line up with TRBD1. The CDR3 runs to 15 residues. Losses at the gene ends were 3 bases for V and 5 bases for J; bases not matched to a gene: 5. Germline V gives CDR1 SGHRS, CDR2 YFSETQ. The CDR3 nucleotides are TGCGCCAGCAGCTCCCGGGACAGGGGGCTTGAGACCCAGTACTTC. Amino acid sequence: CASSSRDRGLETQYF.

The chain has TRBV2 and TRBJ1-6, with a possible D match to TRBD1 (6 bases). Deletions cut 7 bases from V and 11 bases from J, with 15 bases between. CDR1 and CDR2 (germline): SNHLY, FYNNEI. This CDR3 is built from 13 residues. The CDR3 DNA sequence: TGTGCCAGCAAAACAGGGACGGGAACACCCCTCCACTTT. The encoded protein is CASKTGTGTPLHF.

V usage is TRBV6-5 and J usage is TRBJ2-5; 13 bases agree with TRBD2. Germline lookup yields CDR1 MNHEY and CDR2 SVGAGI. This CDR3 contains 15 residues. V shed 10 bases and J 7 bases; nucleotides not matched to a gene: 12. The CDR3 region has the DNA TGTGCCACCGTCGCAGGACTAGCGGGGGCAGGGACCCAGTACTTC. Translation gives CATVAGLAGAGTQYF.

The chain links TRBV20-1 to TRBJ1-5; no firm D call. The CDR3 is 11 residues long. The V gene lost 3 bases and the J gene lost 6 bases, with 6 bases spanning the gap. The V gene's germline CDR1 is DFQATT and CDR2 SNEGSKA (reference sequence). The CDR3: CSASKPQPQHF. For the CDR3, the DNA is TGCAGTGCTAGCAAGCCTCAGCCCCAGCATTTT.

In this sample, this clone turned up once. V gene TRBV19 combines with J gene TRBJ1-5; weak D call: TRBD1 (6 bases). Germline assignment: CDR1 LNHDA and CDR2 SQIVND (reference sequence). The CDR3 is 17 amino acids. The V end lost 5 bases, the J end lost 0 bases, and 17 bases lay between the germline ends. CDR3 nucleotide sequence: TGTGCCAGTAGTTTTACGGACAGAAGCTATAGCAATCAGCCCCAGCATTTT. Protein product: CASSFTDRSYSNQPQHF.

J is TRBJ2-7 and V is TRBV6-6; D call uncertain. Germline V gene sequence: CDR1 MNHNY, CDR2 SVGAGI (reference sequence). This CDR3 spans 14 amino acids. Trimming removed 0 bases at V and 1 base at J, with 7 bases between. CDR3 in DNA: TGTGCCAGCAGTTACTCCCGCTCATCCTACGAGCAGTACTTC. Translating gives CASSYSRSSYEQYF.

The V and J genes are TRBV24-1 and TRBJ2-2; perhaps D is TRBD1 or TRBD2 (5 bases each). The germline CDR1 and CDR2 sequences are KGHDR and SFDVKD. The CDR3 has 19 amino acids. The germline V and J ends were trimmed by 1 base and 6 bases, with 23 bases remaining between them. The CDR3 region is CATSDLDSRQGVEAGELFF. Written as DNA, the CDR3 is TGTGCCACCAGTGATTTAGATTCTCGGCAGGGAGTTGAGGCCGGGGAGCTGTTTTTT.

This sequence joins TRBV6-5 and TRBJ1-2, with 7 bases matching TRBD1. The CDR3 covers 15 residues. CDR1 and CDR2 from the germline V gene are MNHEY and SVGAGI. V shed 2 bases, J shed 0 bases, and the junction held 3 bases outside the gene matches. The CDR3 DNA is TGTGCCAGCAGTTACGGGGGGACAGCTAACTATGGCTACACCTTC. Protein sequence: CASSYGGTANYGYTF.